Listed below are T cell receptor beta chains from one sample, sequenced in a study of identical twins. TCRdb ran MiXCR on the 5' RACE reads and lists one entry per CDR3 protein. In the table there are 550,000 to 800,000 distinct CDR3 sequences, roughly 7.2% of which are singletons. Another study also made use of these data, one on yellow fever vaccine responses in identical twins.

Material for sequencing was PBMCs. These receptors originate from a woman in her late teens or twenties in good health. Each CDR3 is given with its conserved first and last residue. D genes are given only for firm matches. Rows give clone size only sometimes, using once, few, many, or a class for an expanded clone.

>NA|TRBV5-1|NA|TRBJ2-7
CASRTGAGTYEQYF
TGCGCCAGCAGAACCGGGGCAGGAACCTACGAGCAGTACTTC
>few|TRBV24-1|TRBD2|TRBJ2-3
CATSDLLAGGTDTQYF
TGTGCCACCAGTGATTTGCTAGCGGGAGGTACAGATACGCAGTATTTT
>NA|TRBV7-7|NA|TRBJ2-1
CASSLGVGGSNEQFF
TGTGCCAGCAGCTTAGGTGTGGGGGGATCGAATGAGCAGTTCTTC
>few|TRBV29-1|NA|TRBJ2-1
CSVRRGIGTVSYRAYNEQFF
TGCAGCGTTCGAAGGGGGATTGGGACGGTAAGCTATCGGGCCTACAATGAGCAGTTCTTC
>NA|TRBV28|NA|TRBJ1-2
CASSAWGVDYGYTF
TGTGCCAGCAGTGCCTGGGGGGTTGACTATGGCTACACCTTC
>many|TRBV5-1|NA|TRBJ1-1
CASSMTTRTYHGGTEAFF
TGCGCCAGCAGCATGACGACTAGGACATACCACGGGGGGACTGAAGCTTTCTTT
>few|TRBV25-1|NA|TRBJ2-2
CASSEFGQPGNRNTGELFF
TGTGCCAGCAGTGAATTTGGACAACCTGGAAACAGAAACACCGGGGAGCTGTTTTTT
>many|TRBV5-1|TRBD1|TRBJ1-6
CASSPDRENSPLHF
TGCGCCAGCAGCCCCGACAGGGAGAATTCACCCCTCCACTTT
>few|TRBV28|TRBD1|TRBJ2-7
CASSPAGQGYEQYF
TGTGCCAGCAGTCCCGCGGGACAGGGATACGAGCAGTACTTC
>NA|TRBV12-5|TRBD2|TRBJ2-3
CASGLVASGSDTQYF
TGTGCTAGTGGTTTGGTGGCTAGCGGATCAGATACGCAGTATTTT
>few|TRBV12-3/TRBV12-4|TRBD2|TRBJ2-7
CASSPGTSGRREQYF
TGTGCCAGCAGCCCCGGGACTAGCGGGAGGAGGGAGCAGTACTTC
>many|TRBV20-1|NA|TRBJ1-5
CSAVPVGGQPQHF
TGCAGTGCTGTTCCCGTGGGTGGTCAGCCCCAGCATTTT
>many|TRBV6-1|NA|TRBJ2-3
CASRDGDTQYF
TGTGCCAGCAGGGACGGCGATACGCAGTATTTT
>NA|TRBV12-5|NA|TRBJ1-3
CASGLVPYPGNTIYF
TGTGCTAGTGGTTTGGTACCGTACCCTGGAAACACCATATATTTT
>many|TRBV11-2|TRBD2|TRBJ2-1
CASSSGGPSNEQFF
TGTGCCAGCAGCTCGGGGGGGCCCTCAAATGAGCAGTTCTTC
>few|TRBV6-1|TRBD2|TRBJ2-1
CASSILAGGHDEQFF
TGTGCCAGCAGTATTCTAGCGGGGGGGCACGATGAGCAGTTCTTC
>many|TRBV12-3/TRBV12-4|NA|TRBJ2-3
CASRRIQADTQYF
TGTGCCAGCAGACGTATACAGGCAGATACGCAGTATTTT
>few|TRBV6-5|NA|TRBJ2-2
CASSYSIRGATGELFF
TGTGCCAGCAGTTACTCGATCCGGGGAGCTACCGGGGAGCTGTTTTTT
>many|TRBV12-3/TRBV12-4|NA|TRBJ1-4
CASSQGGGATNEKLFF
TGTGCCAGCAGCCAAGGCGGGGGAGCAACAAATGAAAAACTGTTTTTT
>many|TRBV12-3/TRBV12-4|TRBD1|TRBJ1-6
CASRPGTGESPLHF
TGTGCCAGCAGACCCGGGACAGGGGAATCACCCCTCCACTTT
>NA|TRBV20-1|TRBD1|TRBJ1-6
CSARGQGALSSPLHF
TGCAGTGCCAGGGGGCAGGGGGCGTTAAGTTCACCCCTCCACTTT
>many|TRBV6-4|NA|TRBJ1-2
CASSEVQGYGYTF
TGTGCCAGCAGTGAAGTACAGGGATATGGCTACACCTTC
>many|TRBV12-3/TRBV12-4|NA|TRBJ2-3
CASGRQGTLTDTQYF
TGTGCCAGCGGTAGGCAGGGCACTCTCACAGATACGCAGTATTTT
>few|TRBV3-1|NA|TRBJ2-5
CASSQSFLQETQYF
TGTGCCAGCAGCCAATCGTTTCTGCAAGAGACCCAGTACTTC
>many|TRBV5-1|NA|TRBJ2-2
CASSSRFDTGELFF
TGCGCCAGCAGCTCGCGTTTTGACACCGGGGAGCTGTTTTTT
>many|TRBV12-3/TRBV12-4|NA|TRBJ2-3
CASSHDRTDTQYF
TGTGCCAGCAGTCACGACAGGACGGATACGCAGTATTTT
>NA|TRBV9|NA|TRBJ2-7
CASSESGGGPYEQYF
TGTGCCAGCAGCGAAAGCGGAGGGGGCCCCTACGAGCAGTACTTC
>NA|TRBV7-9|NA|TRBJ1-1
CASSPNPPGDTEAFF
TGTGCCAGCAGCCCAAACCCCCCGGGGGACACTGAAGCTTTCTTT
>NA|TRBV7-8|NA|TRBJ1-4
CASSLVVWGRREINEKLFF
TGTGCCAGCAGCTTAGTGGTGTGGGGGCGCAGGGAGATTAATGAAAAACTGTTTTTT
>NA|TRBV2|TRBD2|TRBJ2-3
CASRTEGLAGKSTDTQYF
TGTGCCAGCAGAACCGAGGGACTAGCGGGGAAAAGCACAGATACGCAGTATTTT
>many|TRBV7-2|NA|TRBJ2-6
CASSLVAGLANVLTF
TGTGCCAGCAGCTTAGTGGCGGGATTAGCCAACGTCCTGACTTTC
>few|TRBV4-1|NA|TRBJ1-4
CASSQPPGATNEKLFF
TGCGCCAGCAGCCAACCCCCCGGGGCAACTAATGAAAAACTGTTTTTT
>NA|TRBV6-1|TRBD1|TRBJ1-6
CASSETPGRGYNSPLHF
TGTGCCAGCAGTGAAACCCCGGGCAGGGGGTATAATTCACCCCTCCACTTT
>NA|TRBV28|TRBD2|TRBJ2-1
CASSYGRARSYNEQFF
TGTGCCAGCAGTTATGGGAGGGCCCGCTCCTACAATGAGCAGTTCTTC
>few|TRBV20-1|NA|TRBJ2-5
CSASELWPAGTQYF
TGCAGTGCTAGTGAGCTTTGGCCTGCGGGGACCCAGTACTTC
>many|TRBV28|NA|TRBJ1-2
CASSTTGDGYTF
TGTGCCAGCAGTACTACAGGAGATGGCTACACCTTC
>few|TRBV2|NA|TRBJ2-7
CASRTSLNSYEQYF
TGTGCCAGCAGGACAAGCCTAAACTCCTACGAGCAGTACTTC
>few|TRBV19|NA|TRBJ2-7
CASMSGLGGYEQYF
TGTGCCAGTATGTCCGGTCTTGGGGGCTACGAGCAGTACTTC
>NA|TRBV6-1|NA|TRBJ2-1
CASSAQPGHMCSYNEQFF
TGTGCCAGCAGTGCACAACCGGGACACATGTGCTCCTACAATGAGCAGTTCTTC
>many|TRBV20-1|NA|TRBJ2-4
CSARGIAKNIQYF
TGCAGTGCTAGGGGTATAGCCAAAAACATTCAGTACTTC
>few|TRBV3-1|TRBD2|TRBJ2-1
CASSQDIAGAYNEQFF
TGTGCCAGCAGCCAAGATATAGCGGGAGCTTACAATGAGCAGTTCTTC
>many|TRBV5-1|NA|TRBJ1-4
CASSLSDTNEKLFF
TGCGCCAGCAGTTTGTCAGATACTAATGAAAAACTGTTTTTT
>few|TRBV21-1|NA|TRBJ2-3
CASSKRGGGSTDTQYF
TGTGCCAGCAGCAAACGGGGCGGAGGCAGCACAGATACGCAGTATTTT
>few|TRBV4-1|TRBD1|TRBJ2-1
CASSQFGTAKSGYNEQFF
TGCGCCAGCAGCCAATTCGGGACAGCCAAATCGGGCTACAATGAGCAGTTCTTC
>few|TRBV18|NA|TRBJ2-5
CASSPGARTEARETQYF
TGTGCCAGCTCACCAGGCGCCCGGACAGAGGCTCGAGAGACCCAGTACTTC
>NA|TRBV29-1|NA|TRBJ1-2
CSVDTGIGGYTF
TGCAGCGTTGATACGGGGATTGGTGGCTACACCTTC
>NA|TRBV5-1|NA|TRBJ2-1
CASSPEGRESSNLQFF
TGCGCCAGCAGCCCCGAGGGGCGGGAATCATCAAACCTACAGTTCTTC
>many|TRBV20-1|NA|TRBJ2-5
CSASRSGHQETQYF
TGCAGTGCTAGCAGGTCGGGACACCAAGAGACCCAGTACTTC
>NA|TRBV5-1|NA|TRBJ1-2
CASSYEPYYGYTF
TGCGCCAGCAGCTACGAGCCCTACTATGGCTACACCTTC
>NA|TRBV20-1|TRBD2|TRBJ2-1
CSATGTSGPNEQFF
TGCAGTGCTACCGGGACTAGCGGCCCCAATGAGCAGTTCTTC
>NA|TRBV12-3/TRBV12-4|NA|TRBJ2-2
CASSLDLLVHPGELFF
TGTGCCAGCAGTTTAGATCTACTTGTTCACCCCGGGGAGCTGTTTTTT
>many|TRBV29-1|NA|TRBJ2-1
CSVAGLPTYNEQFF
TGCAGCGTTGCGGGTCTACCTACTTACAATGAGCAGTTCTTC